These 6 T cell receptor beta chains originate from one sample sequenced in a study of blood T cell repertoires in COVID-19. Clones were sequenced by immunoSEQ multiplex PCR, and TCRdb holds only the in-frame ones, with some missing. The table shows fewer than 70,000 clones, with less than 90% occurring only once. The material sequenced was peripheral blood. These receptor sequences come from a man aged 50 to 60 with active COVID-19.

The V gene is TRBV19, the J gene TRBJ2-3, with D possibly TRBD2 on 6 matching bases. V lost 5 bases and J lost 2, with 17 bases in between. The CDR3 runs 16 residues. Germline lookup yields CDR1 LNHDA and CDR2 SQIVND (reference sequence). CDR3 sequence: CASSADLGLITDTQYF. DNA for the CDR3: TGTGCCAGTAGTGCTGATTTGGGACTTATCACAGATACGCAGTATTTT. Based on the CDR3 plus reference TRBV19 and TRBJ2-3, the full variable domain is DGGITQSPKYLFRKEGQNVTLSCEQNLNHDAMYWYRQDPGQGLRLIYYSQIVNDFQKGDIAEGYSVSREKKESFPLTVTSAQKNPTAFYLCASSADLGLITDTQYFGPGTRLTVL.

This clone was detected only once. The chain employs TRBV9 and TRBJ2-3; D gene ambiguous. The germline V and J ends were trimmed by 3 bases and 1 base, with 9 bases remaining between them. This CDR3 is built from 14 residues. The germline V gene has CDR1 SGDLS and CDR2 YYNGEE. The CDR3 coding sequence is TGTGCCAGCAGCGCCCTTTCGGGCACAGATACGCAGTATTTT. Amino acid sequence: CASSALSGTDTQYF.

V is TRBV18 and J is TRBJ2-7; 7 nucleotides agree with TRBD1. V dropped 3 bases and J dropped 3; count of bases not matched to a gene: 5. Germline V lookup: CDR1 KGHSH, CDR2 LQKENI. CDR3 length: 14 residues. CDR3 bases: TGTGCCAGCTCACCCGACAGGGTTGTCTACGAGCAGTACTTC. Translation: CASSPDRVVYEQYF.

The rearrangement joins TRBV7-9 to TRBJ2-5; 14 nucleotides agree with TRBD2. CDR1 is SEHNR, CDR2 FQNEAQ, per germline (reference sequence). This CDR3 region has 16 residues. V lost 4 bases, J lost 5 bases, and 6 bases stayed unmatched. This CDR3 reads CASSSGLAGVRETQYF. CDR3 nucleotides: TGTGCCAGCAGCTCGGGACTAGCGGGGGTGAGGGAGACCCAGTACTTC.

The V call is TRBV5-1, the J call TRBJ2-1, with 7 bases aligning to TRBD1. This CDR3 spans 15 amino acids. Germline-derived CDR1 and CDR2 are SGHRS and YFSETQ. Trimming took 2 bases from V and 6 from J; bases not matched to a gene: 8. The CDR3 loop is CASSFITGEGNEQFF. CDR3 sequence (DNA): TGCGCCAGCAGCTTTATAACAGGGGAAGGCAATGAGCAGTTCTTC.

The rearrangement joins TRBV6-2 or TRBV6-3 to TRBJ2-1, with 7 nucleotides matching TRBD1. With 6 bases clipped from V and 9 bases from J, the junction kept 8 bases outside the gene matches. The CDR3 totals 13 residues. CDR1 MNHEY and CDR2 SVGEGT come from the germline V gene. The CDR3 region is CASSPGQAGEQFF. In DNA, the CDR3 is TGTGCCAGCAGCCCCGGACAGGCGGGTGAGCAGTTCTTC.